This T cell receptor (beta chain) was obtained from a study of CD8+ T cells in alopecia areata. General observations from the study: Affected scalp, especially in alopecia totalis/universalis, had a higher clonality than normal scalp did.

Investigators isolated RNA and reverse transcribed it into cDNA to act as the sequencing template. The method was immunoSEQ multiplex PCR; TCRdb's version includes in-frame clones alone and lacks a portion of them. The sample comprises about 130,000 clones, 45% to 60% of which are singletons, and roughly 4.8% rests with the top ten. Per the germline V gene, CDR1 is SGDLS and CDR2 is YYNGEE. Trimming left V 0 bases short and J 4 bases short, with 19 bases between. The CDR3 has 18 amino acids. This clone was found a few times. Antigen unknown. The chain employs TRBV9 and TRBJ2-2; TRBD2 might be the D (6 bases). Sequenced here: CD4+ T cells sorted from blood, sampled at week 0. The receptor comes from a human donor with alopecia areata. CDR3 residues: CASSVATSVWEVTGELFF. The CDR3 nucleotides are TGTGCCAGCAGCGTAGCTACGAGTGTGTGGGAGGTCACCGGGGAGCTGTTTTTT.